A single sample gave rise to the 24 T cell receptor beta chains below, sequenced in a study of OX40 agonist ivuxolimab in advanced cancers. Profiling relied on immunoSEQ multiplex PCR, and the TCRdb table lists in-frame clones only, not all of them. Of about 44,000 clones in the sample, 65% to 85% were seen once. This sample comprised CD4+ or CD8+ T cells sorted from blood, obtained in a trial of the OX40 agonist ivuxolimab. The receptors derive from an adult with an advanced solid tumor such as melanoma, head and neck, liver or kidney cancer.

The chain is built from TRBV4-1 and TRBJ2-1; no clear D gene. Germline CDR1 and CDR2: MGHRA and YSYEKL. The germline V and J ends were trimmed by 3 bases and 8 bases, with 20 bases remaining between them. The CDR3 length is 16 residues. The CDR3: CASSHEPGTVTDEQFF. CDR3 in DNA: TGCGCCAGCAGCCATGAACCGGGTACGGTTACCGATGAGCAGTTCTTC.

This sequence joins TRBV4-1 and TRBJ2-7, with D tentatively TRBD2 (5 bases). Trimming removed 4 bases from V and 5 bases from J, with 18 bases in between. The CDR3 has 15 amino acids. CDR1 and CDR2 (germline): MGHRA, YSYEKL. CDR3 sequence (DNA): TGCGCCAGCAGCCGCCCCTCATCAAGCGGACACGAGCAGTACTTC. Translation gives CASSRPSSSGHEQYF.

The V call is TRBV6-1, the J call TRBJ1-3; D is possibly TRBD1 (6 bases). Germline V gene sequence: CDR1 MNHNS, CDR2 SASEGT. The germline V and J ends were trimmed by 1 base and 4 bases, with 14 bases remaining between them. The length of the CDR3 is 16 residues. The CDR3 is CASSEDGGRGGNTIYF. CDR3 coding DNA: TGTGCCAGCAGTGAAGATGGGGGGCGGGGAGGAAACACCATATATTTT.

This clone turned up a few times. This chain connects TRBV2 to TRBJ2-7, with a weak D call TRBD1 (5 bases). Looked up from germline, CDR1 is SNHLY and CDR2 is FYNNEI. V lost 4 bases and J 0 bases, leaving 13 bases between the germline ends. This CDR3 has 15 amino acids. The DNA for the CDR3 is TGTGCCAGCAGTGGAGACAGATCGAGCTCCTACGAGCAGTACTTC. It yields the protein CASSGDRSSSYEQYF.

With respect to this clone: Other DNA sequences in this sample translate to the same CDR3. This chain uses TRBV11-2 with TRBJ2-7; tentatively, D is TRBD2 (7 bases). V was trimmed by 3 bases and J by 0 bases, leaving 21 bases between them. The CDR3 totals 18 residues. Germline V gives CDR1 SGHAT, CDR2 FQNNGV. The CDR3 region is CASSFWGGPYSSSYEQYF. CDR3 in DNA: TGTGCCAGCAGCTTCTGGGGGGGGCCGTACTCCTCCTCCTACGAGCAGTACTTC.

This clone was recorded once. The CDR3 sequence is CASTPQLSGANVLTF. DNA of the CDR3: TGTGCCAGCACCCCTCAACTCTCTGGGGCCAACGTCCTGACTTTC. The rearrangement uses TRBV2 and TRBJ2-6; no definite D call. Germline V gene lookup returns CDR1 SNHLY and CDR2 FYNNEI. V gave up 7 bases and J gave up 0 bases, with 10 bases separating them. This CDR3 comprises 15 residues. The whole variable domain, filled in from reference TRBV2 and TRBJ2-6, reads EPEVTQTPSHQVTQMGQEVILRCVPISNHLYFYWYRQILGQKVEFLVSFYNNEISEKSEIFDDQFSVERPDGSNFTLKIRSTKLEDSAMYFCASTPQLSGANVLTFGAGSRLTVL.

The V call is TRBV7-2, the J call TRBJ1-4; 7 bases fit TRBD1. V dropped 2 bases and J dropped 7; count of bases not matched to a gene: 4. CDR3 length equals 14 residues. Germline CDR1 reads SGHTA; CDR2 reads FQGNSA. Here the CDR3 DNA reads TGTGCCAGCAGCTTATCAGGGGGTAGTGAAAAACTGTTTTTT. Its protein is CASSLSGGSEKLFF.

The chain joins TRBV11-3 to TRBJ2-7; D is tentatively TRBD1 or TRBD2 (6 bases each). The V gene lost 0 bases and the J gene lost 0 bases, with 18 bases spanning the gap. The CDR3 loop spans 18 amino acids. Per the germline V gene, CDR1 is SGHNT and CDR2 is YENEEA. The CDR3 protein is CASSLDQEGGRFSYEQYF. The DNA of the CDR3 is TGTGCCAGCAGCTTAGATCAGGAGGGGGGCCGATTCTCCTACGAGCAGTACTTC.

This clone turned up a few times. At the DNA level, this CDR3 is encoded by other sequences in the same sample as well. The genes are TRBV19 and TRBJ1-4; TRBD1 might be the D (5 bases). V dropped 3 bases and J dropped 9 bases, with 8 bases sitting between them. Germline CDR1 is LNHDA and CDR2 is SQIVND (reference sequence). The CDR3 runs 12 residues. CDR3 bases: TGTGCCAGTAGTATTGGGGGGAAAAAACTGTTTTTT. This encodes CASSIGGKKLFF.

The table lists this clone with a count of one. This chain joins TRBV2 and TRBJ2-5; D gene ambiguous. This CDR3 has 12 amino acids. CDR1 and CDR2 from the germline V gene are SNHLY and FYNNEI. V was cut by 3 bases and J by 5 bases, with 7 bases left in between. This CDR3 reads CASSDDSETQYF. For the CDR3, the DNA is TGTGCCAGCAGTGACGATTCGGAGACCCAGTACTTC.

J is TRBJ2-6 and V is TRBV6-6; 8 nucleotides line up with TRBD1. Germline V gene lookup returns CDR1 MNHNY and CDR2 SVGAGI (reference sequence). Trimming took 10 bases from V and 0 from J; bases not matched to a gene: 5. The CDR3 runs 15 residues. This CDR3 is CATNRGASGANVLTF. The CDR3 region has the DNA TGTGCCACTAACAGGGGGGCCTCTGGGGCCAACGTCCTGACTTTC.

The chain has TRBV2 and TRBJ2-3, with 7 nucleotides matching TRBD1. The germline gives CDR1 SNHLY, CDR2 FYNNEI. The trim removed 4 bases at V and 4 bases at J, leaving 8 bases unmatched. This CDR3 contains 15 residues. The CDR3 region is CASSGYRGASDTQYF. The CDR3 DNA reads TGTGCCAGCAGTGGTTACAGGGGCGCATCAGATACGCAGTATTTT.

Here the CDR3 DNA reads TGTGCCAGCAGAGGACAGGGAAAGACCGGGGAGCTGTTTTTT. This gives the protein CASRGQGKTGELFF. The chain employs TRBV6-6 and TRBJ2-2; 8 nucleotides align to TRBD1. V lost 6 bases and J lost 5; bases outside the gene matches: 5. Germline V gene data show CDR1 as MNHNY and CDR2 as SVGAGI (reference sequence). CDR3 length equals 14 residues.

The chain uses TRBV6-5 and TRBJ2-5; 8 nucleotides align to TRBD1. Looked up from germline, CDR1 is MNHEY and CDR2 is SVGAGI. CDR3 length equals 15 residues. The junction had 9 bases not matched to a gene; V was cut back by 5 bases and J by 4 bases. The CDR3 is CASSTSQGARETQYF. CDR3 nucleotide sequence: TGTGCCAGCAGTACCAGTCAGGGGGCTAGAGAGACCCAGTACTTC.

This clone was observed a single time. Here the CDR3 DNA reads TGTGCCAGCAGCGTAGCTACGTACACTGAAGCTTTCTTT. It yields the protein CASSVATYTEAFF. The chain has TRBV9 and TRBJ1-1; D remains unclear. Trimming stripped 0 bases from V and 3 bases from J, with 6 bases between. This CDR3 region has 13 residues. Germline V gene sequence: CDR1 SGDLS, CDR2 YYNGEE.

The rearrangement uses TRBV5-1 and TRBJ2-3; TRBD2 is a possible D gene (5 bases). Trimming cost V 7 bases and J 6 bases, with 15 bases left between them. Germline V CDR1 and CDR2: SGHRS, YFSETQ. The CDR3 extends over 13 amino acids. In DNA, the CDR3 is TGCGCCAGCCGAGGATGGAGAGGGGATACGCAGTATTTT. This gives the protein CASRGWRGDTQYF.

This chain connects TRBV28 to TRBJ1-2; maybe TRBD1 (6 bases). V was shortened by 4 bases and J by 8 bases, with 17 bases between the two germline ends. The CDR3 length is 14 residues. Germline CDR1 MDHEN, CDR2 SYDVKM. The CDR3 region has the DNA TGTGCCAGCAGTTCCTCGTCGGGGGGCGAGGGCTACACCTTC. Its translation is CASSSSSGGEGYTF.

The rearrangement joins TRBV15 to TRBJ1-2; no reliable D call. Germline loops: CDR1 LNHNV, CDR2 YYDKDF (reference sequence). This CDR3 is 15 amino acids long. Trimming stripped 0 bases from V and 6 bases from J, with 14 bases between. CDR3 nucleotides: TGTGCCACCAGCAGAGATAAGATTAAGGGCCATGGCTACACCTTC. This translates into CATSRDKIKGHGYTF.

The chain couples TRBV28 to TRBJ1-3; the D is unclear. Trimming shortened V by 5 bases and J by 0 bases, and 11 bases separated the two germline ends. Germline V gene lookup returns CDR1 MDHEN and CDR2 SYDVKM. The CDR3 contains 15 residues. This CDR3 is CASSLREASGNTIYF. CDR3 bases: TGTGCCAGCAGTCTCCGGGAGGCCTCTGGAAACACCATATATTTT.

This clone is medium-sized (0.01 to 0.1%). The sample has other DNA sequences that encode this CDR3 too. DNA for the CDR3: TGTGCCAGCAGCCCCGGGGCCGCGAACACTGAAGCTTTCTTT. It translates to CASSPGAANTEAFF. The chain is built from TRBV7-2 and TRBJ1-1, with D possibly matching TRBD1 (5 bases). Per germline, CDR1 SGHTA and CDR2 FQGNSA. The CDR3 has 14 amino acids. Trimming left V 5 bases short and J 1 base short, with 11 bases between.

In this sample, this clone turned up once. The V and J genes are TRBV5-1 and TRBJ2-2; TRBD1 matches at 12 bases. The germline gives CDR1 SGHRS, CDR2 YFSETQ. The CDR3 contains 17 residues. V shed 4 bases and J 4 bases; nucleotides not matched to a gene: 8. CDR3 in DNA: TGCGCCAGCAGCCCACTAATGGGACAGGGGGCCACCGGGGAGCTGTTTTTT. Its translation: CASSPLMGQGATGELFF.

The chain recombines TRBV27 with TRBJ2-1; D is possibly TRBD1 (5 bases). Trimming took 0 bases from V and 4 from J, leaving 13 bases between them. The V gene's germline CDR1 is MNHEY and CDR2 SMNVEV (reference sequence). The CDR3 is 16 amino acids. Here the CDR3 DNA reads TGTGCCAGCAGTTTATCTTCAGGGTTGGGGTACAATGAGCAGTTCTTC. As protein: CASSLSSGLGYNEQFF.

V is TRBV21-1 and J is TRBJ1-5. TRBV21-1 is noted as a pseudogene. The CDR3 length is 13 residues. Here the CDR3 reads CASRRFRNQPQHF. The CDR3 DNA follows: TGTGCCAGCAGGAGATTTCGCAATCAGCCCCAGCATTTT.

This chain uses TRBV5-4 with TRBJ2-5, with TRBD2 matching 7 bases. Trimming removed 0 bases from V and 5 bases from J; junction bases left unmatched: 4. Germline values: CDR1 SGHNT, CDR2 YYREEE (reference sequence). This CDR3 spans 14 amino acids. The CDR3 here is CASSLAGAGETQYF. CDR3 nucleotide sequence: TGTGCCAGCAGCTTGGCGGGAGCGGGGGAGACCCAGTACTTC.